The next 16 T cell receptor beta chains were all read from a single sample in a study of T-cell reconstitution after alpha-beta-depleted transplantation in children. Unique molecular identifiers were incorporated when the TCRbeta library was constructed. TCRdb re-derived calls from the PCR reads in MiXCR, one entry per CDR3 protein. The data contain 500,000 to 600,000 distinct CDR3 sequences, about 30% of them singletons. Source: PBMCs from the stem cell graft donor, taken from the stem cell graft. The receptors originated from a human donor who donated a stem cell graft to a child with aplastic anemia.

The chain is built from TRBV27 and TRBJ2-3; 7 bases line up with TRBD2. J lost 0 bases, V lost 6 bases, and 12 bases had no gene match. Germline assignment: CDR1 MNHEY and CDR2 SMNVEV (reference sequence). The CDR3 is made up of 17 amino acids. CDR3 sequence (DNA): TGTGCCAGCAGCTCTAGCGGCCGCAGCTCTAGCACAGATACGCAGTATTTT. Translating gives CASSSSGRSSSTDTQYF.

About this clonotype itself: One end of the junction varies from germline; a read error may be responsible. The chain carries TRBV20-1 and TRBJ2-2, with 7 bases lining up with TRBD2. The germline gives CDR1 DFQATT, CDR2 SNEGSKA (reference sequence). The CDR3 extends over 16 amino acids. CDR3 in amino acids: CGAGGRGGSPASELFF. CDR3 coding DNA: TGCGGTGCCGGCGGCCGCGGCGGGAGCCCAGCGTCGGAGCTGTTTTTT.

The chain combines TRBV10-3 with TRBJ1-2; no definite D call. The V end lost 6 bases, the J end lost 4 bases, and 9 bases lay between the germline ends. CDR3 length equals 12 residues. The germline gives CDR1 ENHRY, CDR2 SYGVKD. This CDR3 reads CAISPKSYGYTF. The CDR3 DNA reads TGTGCCATCAGCCCGAAGAGCTATGGCTACACCTTC.

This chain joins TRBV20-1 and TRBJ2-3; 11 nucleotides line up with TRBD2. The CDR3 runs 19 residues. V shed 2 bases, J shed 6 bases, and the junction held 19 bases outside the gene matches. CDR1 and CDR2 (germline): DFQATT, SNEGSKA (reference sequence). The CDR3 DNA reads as TGCAGTGCTAGAAGGGAAGGGATAGCGGGAGGGCCCTCCGCGGATACGCAGTATTTT. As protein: CSARREGIAGGPSADTQYF.

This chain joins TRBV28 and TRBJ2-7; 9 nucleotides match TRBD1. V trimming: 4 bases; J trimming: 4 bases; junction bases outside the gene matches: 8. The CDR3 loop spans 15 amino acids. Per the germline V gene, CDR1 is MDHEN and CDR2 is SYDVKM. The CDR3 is CASSSYRGRGYEQYF. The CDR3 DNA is TGTGCCAGCAGTTCCTACAGGGGGCGCGGGTACGAGCAGTACTTC.

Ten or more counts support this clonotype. In nucleotides, the CDR3 is TGTGCCAGCAGCTTCGGGACAGCCTACACAGATACGCAGTATTTT. It codes for CASSFGTAYTDTQYF. The J gene is TRBJ2-3, the V gene TRBV7-9; TRBD1 matches 7 bases. CDR3 length equals 15 residues. Germline V gives CDR1 SEHNR, CDR2 FQNEAQ (reference sequence). The V gene end was trimmed by 3 bases and the J gene end by 2 bases; junction bases not matched to a gene: 5. Full variable domain (outside the CDR3, taken from reference TRBV7-9 and TRBJ2-3): DTGVSQNPRHKITKRGQNVTFRCDPISEHNRLYWYRQTLGQGPEFLTYFQNEAQLEKSRLLSDRFSAERPKGSFSTLEIQRTEQGDSAMYLCASSFGTAYTDTQYFGPGTRLTVL.

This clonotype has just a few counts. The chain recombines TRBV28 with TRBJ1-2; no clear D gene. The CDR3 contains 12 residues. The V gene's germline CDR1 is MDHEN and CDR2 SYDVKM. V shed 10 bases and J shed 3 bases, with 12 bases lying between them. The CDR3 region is CATLQRDYGYTF. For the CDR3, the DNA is TGTGCCACCCTACAGAGAGACTATGGCTACACCTTC.

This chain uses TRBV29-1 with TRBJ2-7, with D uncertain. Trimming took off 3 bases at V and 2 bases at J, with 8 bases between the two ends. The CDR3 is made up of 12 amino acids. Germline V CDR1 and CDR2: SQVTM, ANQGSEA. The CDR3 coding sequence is TGCAGCGTTGAGGGCGGTCCCTACGAGCAGTACTTC. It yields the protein CSVEGGPYEQYF.

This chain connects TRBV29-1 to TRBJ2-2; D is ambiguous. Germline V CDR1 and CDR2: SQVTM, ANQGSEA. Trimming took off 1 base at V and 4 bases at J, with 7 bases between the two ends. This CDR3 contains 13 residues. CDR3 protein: CSVEVVGTGELFF. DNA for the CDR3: TGCAGCGTTGAAGTAGTTGGCACCGGGGAGCTGTTTTTT.

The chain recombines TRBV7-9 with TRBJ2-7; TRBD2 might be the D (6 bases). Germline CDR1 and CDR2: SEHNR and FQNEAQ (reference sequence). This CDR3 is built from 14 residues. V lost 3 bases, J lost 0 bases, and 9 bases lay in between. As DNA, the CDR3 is TGTGCCAGCAGCTTCTCGCGGGACTCCTACGAGCAGTACTTC. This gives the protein CASSFSRDSYEQYF.

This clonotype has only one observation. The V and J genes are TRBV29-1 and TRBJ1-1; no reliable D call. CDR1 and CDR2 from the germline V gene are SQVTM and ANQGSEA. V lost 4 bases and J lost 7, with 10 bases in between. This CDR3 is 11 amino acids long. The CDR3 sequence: CSVGIRGEAFF. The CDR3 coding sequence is TGCAGCGTTGGGATCCGGGGTGAAGCTTTCTTT.

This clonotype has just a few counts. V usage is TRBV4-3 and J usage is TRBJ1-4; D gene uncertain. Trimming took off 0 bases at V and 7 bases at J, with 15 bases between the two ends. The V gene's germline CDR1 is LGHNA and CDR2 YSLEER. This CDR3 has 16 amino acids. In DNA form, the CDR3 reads TGCGCCAGCAGCCAAGATCGACGGAACGACGTTGAAAAACTGTTTTTT. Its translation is CASSQDRRNDVEKLFF.

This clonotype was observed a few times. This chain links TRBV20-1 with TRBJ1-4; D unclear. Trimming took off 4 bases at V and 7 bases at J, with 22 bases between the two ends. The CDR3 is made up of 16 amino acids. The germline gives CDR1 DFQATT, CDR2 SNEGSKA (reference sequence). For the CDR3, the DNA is TGCAGTGCTATGCGTGGGGAAACCCGGCTGGGTGAAAAACTGTTTTTT. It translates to CSAMRGETRLGEKLFF.

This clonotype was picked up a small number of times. CDR3 sequence (DNA): TGTGCCAGCAGTGCTGAGTCAGGGGTAACGAACACTGAAGCTTTCTTT. Translating it yields CASSAESGVTNTEAFF. The chain joins TRBV2 to TRBJ1-1, with D maybe TRBD1 (6 bases). The CDR3 runs 16 residues. Germline lookup yields CDR1 SNHLY and CDR2 FYNNEI. V was clipped by 4 bases and J by 1 base, with 16 bases between them.

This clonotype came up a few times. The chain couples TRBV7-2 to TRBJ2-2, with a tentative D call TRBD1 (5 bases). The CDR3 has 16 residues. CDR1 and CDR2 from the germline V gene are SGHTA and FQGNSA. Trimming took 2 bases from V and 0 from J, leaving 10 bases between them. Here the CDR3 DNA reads TGTGCCAGCAGCTTATACACAGGAGCGAACACCGGGGAGCTGTTTTTT. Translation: CASSLYTGANTGELFF. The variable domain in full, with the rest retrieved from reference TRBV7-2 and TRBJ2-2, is GAGVSQSPSNKVTEKGKDVELRCDPISGHTALYWYRQSLGQGLEFLIYFQGNSAPDKSGLPSDRFSAERTGGSVSTLTIQRTQQEDSAVYLCASSLYTGANTGELFFGEGSRLTVL.

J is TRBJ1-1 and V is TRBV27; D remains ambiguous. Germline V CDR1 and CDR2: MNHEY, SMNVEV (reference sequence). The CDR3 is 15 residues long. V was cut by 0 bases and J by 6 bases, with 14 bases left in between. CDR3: CASSLSTRRGAEAFF. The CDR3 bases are TGTGCCAGCAGTTTATCCACAAGACGAGGAGCTGAAGCTTTCTTT.